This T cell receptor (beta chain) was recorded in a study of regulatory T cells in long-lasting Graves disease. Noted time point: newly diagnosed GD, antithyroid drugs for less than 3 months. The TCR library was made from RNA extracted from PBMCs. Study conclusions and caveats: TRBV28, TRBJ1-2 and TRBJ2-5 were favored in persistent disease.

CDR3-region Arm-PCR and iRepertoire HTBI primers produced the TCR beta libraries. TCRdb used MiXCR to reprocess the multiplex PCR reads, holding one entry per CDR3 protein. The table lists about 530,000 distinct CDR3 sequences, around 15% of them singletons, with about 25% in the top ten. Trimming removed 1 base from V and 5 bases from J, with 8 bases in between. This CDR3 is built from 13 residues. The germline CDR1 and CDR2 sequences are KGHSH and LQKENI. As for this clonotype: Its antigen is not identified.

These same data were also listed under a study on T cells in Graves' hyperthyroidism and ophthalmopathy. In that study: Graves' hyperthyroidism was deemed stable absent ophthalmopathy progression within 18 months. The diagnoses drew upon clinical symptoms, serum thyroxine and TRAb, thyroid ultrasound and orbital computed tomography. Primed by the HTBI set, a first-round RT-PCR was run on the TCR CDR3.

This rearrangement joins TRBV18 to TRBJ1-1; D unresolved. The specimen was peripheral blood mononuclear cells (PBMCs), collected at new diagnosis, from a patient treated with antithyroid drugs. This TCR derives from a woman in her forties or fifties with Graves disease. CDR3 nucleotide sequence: TGTGCCAGCTCACCACAGAGGGTGACTGAAGCTTTCTTT. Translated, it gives CASSPQRVTEAFF.